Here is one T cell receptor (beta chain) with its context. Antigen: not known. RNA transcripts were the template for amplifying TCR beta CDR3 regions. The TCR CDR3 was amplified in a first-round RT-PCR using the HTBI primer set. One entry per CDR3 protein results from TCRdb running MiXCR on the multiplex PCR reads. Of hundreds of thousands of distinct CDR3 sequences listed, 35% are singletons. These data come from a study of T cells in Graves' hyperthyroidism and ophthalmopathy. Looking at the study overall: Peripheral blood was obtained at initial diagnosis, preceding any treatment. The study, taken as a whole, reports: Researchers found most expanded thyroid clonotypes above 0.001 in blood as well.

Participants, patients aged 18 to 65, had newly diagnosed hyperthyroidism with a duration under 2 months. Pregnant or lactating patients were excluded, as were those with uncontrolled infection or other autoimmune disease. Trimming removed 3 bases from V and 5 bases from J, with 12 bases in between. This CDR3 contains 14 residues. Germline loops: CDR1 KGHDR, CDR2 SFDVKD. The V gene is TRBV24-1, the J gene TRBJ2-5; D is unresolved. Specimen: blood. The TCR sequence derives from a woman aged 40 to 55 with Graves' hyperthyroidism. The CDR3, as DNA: TGTGCCACCAGTGATCCCGGTCTTCGGGAGACCCAGTACTTC. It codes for CATSDPGLRETQYF.